This T cell receptor beta chain was retrieved from a study of tumor-infiltrating lymphocytes in primary liver carcinoma. Constant-region priming of about 0.5 ug total RNA yielded TCR beta cDNA. Modified slightly, ARM-PCR produced TCR beta libraries over three nested multiplex PCR rounds. PCR rounds one and two used TRBV1-TRBV30 forward primers with a C-beta reverse primer for roughly 9 cycles each. TCRdb called the multiplex PCR reads again in MiXCR, with one record for every CDR3 protein. Here the sample spans about 310,000 distinct CDR3 sequences, more than 55% being singletons. In addition to blood RNA drawn from unsorted whole blood, germline DNA was extracted. This clonotype appeared once. The CDR3 end shows no conserved phenylalanine or tryptophan, and so a read error is likely. Because the CDR3's place on the DNA is in doubt, the DNA is left out and the CDR3 is given as listed by TCRdb. Germline assignment: CDR1 SGHRS and CDR2 YFSETQ. The CDR3 spans 13 amino acids, including both terminal residues.

This TCR was sampled from a woman aged 30 to 39 with primary liver carcinoma and hepatitis B virus infection. The chain links TRBV5-1 to TRBJ2-2; the table's D gene call, TRBD2, was not cross checked with the DNA. Sequencing input: peripheral blood. CDR3 residues: CASTRLPSGELFI.